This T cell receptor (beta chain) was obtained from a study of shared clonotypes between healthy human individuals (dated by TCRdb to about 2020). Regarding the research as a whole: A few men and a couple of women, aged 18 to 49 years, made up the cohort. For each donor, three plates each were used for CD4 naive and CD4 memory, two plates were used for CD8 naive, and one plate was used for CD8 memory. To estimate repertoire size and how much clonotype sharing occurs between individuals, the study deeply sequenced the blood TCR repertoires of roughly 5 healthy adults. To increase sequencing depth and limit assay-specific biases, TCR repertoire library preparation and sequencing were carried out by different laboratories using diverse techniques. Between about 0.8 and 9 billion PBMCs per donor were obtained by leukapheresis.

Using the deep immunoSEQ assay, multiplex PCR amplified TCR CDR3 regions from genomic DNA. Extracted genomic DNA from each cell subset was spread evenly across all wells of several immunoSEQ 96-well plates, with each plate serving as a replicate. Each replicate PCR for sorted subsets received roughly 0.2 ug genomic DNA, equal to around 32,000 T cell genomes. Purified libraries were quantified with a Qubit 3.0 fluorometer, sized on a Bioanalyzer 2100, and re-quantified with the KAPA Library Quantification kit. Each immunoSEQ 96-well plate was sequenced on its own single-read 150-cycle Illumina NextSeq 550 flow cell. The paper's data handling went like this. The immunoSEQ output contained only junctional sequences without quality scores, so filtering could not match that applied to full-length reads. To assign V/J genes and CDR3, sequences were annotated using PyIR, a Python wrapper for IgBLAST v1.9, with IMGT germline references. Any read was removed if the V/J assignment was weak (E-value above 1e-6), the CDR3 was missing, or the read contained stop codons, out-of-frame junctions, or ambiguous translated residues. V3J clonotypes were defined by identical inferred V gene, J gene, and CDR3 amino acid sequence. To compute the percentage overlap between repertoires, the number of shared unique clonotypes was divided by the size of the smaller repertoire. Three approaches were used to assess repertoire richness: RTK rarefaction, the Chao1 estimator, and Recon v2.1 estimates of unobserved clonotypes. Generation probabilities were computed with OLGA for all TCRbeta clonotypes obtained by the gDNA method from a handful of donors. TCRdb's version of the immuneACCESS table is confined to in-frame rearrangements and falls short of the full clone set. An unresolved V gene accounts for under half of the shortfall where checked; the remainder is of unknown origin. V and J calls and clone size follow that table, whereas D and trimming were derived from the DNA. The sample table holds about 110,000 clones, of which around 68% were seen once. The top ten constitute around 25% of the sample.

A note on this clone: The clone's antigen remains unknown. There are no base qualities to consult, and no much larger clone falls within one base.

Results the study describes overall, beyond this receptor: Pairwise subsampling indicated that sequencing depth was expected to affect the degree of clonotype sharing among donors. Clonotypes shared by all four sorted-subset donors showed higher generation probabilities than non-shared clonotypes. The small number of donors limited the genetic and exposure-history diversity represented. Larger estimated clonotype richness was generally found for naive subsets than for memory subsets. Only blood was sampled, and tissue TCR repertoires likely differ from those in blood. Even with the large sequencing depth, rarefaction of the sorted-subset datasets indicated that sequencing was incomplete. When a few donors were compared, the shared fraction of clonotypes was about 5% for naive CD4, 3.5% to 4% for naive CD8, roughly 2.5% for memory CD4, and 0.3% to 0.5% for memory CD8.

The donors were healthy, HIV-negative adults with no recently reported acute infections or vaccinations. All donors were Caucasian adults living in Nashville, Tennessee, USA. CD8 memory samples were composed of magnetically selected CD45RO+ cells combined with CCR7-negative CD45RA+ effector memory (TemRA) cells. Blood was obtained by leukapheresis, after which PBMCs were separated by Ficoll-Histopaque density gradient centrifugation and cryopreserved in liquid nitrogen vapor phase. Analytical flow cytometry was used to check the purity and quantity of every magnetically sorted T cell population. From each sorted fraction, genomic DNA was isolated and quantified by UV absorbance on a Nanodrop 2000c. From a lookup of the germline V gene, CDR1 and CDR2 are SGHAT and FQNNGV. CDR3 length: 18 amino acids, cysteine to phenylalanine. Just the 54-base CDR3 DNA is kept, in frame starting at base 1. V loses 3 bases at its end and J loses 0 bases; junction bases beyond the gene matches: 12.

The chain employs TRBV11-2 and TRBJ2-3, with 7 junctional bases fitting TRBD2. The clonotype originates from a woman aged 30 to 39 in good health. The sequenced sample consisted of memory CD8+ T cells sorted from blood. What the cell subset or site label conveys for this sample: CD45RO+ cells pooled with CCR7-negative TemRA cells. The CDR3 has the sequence CASSFRSGLGLSTDTQYF. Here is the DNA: TGTGCCAGCAGCTTCCGTTCCGGACTAGGACTTAGCACAGATACGCAGTATTTT. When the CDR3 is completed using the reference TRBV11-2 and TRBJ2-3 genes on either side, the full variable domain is EAGVAQSPRYKIIEKRQSVAFWCNPISGHATLYWYQQILGQGPKLLIQFQNNGVVDDSQLPKDRFSAERLKGVDSTLKIQPAKLEDSAVYLCASSFRSGLGLSTDTQYFGPGTRLTVL.